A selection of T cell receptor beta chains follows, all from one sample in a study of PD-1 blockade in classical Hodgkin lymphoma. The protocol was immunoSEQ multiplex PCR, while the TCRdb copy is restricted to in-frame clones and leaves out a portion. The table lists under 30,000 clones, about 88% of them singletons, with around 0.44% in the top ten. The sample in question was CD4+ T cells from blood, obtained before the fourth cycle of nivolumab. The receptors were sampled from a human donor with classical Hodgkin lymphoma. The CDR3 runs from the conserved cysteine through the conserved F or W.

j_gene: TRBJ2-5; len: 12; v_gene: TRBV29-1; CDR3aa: CSALSYQETQYF
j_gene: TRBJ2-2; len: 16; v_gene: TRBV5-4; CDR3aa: CASSAMRDMNTGELFF
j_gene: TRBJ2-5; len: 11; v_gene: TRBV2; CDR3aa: CASSSQETQYF
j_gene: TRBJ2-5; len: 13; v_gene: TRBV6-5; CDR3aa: CASRGGPGKTQYF
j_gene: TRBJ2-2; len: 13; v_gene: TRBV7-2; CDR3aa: CASSDSAIGELFF
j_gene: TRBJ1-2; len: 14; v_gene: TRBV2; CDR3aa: CASRRGQGAYGYTF
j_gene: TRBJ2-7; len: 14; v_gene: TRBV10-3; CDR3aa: CAISGLAGSYEQYF
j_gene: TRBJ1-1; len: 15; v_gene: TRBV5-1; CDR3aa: CASSLKLEKSTEAFF
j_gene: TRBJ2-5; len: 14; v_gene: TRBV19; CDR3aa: CASSISGAIETQYF
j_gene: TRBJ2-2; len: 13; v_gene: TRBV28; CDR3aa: CASSGQSIGELFF
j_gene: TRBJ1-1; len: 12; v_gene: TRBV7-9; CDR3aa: CASSHRDTEAFF
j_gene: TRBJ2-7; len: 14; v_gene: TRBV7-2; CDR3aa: CASSLVQSRYEQYF
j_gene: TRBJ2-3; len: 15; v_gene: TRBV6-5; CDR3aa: CASSRAGDSTDTQYF
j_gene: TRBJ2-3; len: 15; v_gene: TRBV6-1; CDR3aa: CASSRASGSTDTQYF
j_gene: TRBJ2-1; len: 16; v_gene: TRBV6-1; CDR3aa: CASSDETGGRRNEQFF
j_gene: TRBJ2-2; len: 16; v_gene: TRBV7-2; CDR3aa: CASRREGTTNTGELFF
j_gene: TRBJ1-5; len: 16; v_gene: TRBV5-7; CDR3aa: CASSYPGAVSNQPQHF
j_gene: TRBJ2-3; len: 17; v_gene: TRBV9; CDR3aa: CASSISPGLQNTDTQYF
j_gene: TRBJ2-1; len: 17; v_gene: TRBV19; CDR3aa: CASSIAAILVPYNEQFF
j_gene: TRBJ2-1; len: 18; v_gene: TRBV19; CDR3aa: CASSRPGTGVSSWDEQFF
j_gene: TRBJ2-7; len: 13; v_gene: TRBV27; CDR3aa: CASKRTGSYEQYF
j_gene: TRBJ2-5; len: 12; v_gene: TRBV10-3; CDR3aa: CAISEFDETQYF
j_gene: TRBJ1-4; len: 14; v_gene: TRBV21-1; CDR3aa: CASSKRGTNEKLFF
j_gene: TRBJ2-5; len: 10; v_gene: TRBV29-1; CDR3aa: CSVGERSQYF
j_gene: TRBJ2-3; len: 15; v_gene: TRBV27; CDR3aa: CASSATVQRTDTQYF
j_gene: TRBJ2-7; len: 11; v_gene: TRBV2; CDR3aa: CASSVSVEQYF
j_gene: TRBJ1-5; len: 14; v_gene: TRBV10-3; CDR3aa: CAISPGPVAGPQHF
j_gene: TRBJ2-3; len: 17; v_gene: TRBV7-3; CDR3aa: CASSLGTSGSGTDTQYF